This TCR beta chain was profiled in a study of radiotherapy plus CTLA-4 blockade in lung cancer (dated by TCRdb to 2017 to 2018). Regarding the study in general: Among enrolled patients, approximately 19% had an objective response and about 30% reached disease control.

Focal radiation therapy combined with CTLA-4 blockade (ipilimumab) was tested in patients with chemo-refractory metastatic non-small-cell lung cancer. The library was built by means of the immunoSEQ multiplex PCR assay. As stored in TCRdb, this immuneACCESS dataset retains in-frame rearrangements with V and J assigned. A fraction of the clones does not appear; measured against another copy, unresolved V genes explain less than half of the discrepancy, and the remainder lacks a known reason. This sample comprises 65,000 to 90,000 clones, around 86% of them detected only once. Less than 0.9% of the sample rests with the top ten. Remarks on this clone: Its recognized antigen is unknown. No base quality values were provided; no much bigger clone lies one nucleotide off.

General study outcomes and caveats: After treatment with radiotherapy and ipilimumab, TCR clones that originated in tumors expanded in peripheral blood. The strongest predictors of response, as reported, were early dynamic changes in blood T cell clones along with a rise in serum interferon-beta after radiation.

The source material was peripheral blood, sampled from a patient treated with radiotherapy plus ipilimumab. The receptor comes from a human donor with non-small cell lung cancer who had stable disease on radiotherapy plus ipilimumab.

The nucleotide sequence reads TGTGCCAGCAGTTCACCGGGACAGAGCAATCAGCCCCAGCATTTT. Translated, it reads CASSSPGQSNQPQHF. The sequence links TRBV28 to TRBJ1-5, and TRBD1 matches 7 of the central bases. From its cysteine to its phenylalanine, the CDR3 spans 15 amino acids. Only CDR3 DNA remains: 45 bases, in frame from the first base. Trimming accounts for 4 bases at V and 1 base at J, while the number of junction bases matched to no gene is 4. The germline V gene provides CDR1 MDHEN and CDR2 SYDVKM.